This T cell receptor beta chain was obtained from a study of PD-L1 blockade in urothelial cancer. Across the whole study: Male sex and bladder-origin urothelial cancer were recorded for about 85% of the roughly 29 patients. Patients had undergone 0 to 3 prior chemotherapy regimens.

Time point meaning: pretreatment peripheral blood. Overall study results and limits: When measured at 3 weeks, tumor-associated blood clones expanded more in durable-benefit patients.

A note on this clone: Its antigen is not known.

Sequenced by immunoSEQ multiplex PCR; TCRdb stores in-frame clones only, minus some. The sample carries 40,000 to 55,000 clones, around 84% recorded once. The TCR originated in a man aged 55-75 years with urothelial cancer. Sequences were derived from PBMCs, sampled around atezolizumab (anti-PD-L1) treatment.

This CDR3 reads CASSLWTEGNTEAFF. CDR3 bases: TGCGCCAGCAGCTTATGGACCGAGGGGAACACTGAAGCTTTCTTT. The chain combines TRBV5-1 with TRBJ1-1; D ambiguous. Germline V gives CDR1 SGHRS, CDR2 YFSETQ. This CDR3 contains 15 residues. Between the trimmed V and J ends, which lost 2 bases and 1 base, there was a span of 12 bases.